This TCR beta chain originates from a study of T cell responses to AZD1222 COVID-19 vaccine. Germline loops: CDR1 SGHVS, CDR2 FQNEAQ. The V and J ends lost 5 bases and 1 base, in that order; junction bases with no gene match: 5. The CDR3 totals 15 residues. This table comes from immunoSEQ multiplex PCR, and its TCRdb copy is limited to in-frame clones, with some not included. The sample lists about 180,000 clones; approximately 90% were seen once. The chain links TRBV7-8 to TRBJ1-1; 9 bases match TRBD1. The receptor's source is an adult in good health. Sequenced here: peripheral blood, sampled on day 0 of AZD1222 vaccination. CDR3 sequence: CASSDPGQGNTEAFF. DNA of the CDR3: TGTGCCAGCAGCGACCCGGGACAGGGGAACACTGAAGCTTTCTTT.